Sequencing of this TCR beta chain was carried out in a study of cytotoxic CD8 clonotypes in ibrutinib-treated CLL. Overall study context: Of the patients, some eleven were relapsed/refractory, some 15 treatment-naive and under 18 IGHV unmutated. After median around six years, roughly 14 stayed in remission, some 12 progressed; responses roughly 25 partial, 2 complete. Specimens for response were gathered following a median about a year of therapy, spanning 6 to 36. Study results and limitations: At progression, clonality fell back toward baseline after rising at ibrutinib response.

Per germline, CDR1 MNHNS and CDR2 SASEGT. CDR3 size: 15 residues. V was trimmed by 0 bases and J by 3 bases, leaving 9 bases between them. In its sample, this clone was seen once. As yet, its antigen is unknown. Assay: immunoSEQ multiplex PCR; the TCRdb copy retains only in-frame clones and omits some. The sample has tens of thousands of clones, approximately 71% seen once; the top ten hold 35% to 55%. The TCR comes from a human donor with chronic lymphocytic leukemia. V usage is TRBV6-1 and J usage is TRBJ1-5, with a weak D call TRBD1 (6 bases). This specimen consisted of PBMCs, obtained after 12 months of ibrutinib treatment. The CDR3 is CASSEAGGHNQPQHF. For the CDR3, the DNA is TGTGCCAGCAGTGAAGCGGGGGGGCACAATCAGCCCCAGCATTTT.